This T cell receptor (beta chain) was captured in a study of T cell responses to AZD1222 COVID-19 vaccine. Study-level findings and limits: Nearly half of spike-specific TCRs reportedly target variant regions that are unmutated in the B.1.351 and B.1.1.7 variants. In a largely white British group with more females than males, clonal diversity was possibly underestimated.

Some clones are missing from TCRdb's copy, which holds only in-frame ones; the method was immunoSEQ multiplex PCR. Of approximately 110,000 clones in the sample, 70% to 90% are singletons; the top ten hold roughly 5%. On this clone itself: What it binds is not known.

The germline CDR1 and CDR2 sequences are MNHEY and SMNVEV (reference sequence). Trimming cost V 0 bases and J 7 bases, with 9 bases left between them. The CDR3 runs 14 residues. The specimen comprised peripheral blood, sampled on day 0 of AZD1222 vaccination. This chain links TRBV27 with TRBJ1-4, with a tentative D call TRBD1 (5 bases). This clonotype was sampled from an adult in good health. The CDR3 region is CASSLSWGAEKLFF. For the CDR3, the DNA is TGTGCCAGCAGTTTATCTTGGGGCGCTGAAAAACTGTTTTTT.